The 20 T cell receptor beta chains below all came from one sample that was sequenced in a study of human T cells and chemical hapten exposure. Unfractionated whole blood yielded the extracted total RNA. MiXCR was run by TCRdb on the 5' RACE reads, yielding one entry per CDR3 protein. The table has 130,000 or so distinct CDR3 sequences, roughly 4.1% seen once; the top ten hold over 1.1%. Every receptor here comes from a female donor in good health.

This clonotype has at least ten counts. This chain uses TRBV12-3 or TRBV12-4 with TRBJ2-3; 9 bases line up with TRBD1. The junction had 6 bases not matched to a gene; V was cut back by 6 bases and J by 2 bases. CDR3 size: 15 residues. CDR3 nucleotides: TGTGCCAGCAGAGAGACAGGGGGTCCCACAGATACGCAGTATTTT. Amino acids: CASRETGGPTDTQYF.

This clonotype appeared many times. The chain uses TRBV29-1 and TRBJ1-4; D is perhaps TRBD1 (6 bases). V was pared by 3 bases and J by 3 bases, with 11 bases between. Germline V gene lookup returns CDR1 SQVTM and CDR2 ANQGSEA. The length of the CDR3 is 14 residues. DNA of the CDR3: TGCAGCGTTGATTTGCAGGGGCCTAATGAAAAACTGTTTTTT. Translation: CSVDLQGPNEKLFF.

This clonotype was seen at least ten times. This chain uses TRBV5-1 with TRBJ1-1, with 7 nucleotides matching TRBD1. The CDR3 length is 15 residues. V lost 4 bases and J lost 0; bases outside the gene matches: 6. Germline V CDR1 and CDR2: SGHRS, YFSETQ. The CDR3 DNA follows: TGCGCCAGCAGCCCGACAGGGCCCCTGAACACTGAAGCTTTCTTT. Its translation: CASSPTGPLNTEAFF.

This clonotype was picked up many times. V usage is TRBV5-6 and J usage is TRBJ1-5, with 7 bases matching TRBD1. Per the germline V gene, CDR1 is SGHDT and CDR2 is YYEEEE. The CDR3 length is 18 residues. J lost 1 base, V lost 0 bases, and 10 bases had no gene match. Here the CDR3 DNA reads TGTGCCAGCAGCTTGGGTTTAGGGACAGAGGAAAGCAATCAGCCCCAGCATTTT. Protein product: CASSLGLGTEESNQPQHF.

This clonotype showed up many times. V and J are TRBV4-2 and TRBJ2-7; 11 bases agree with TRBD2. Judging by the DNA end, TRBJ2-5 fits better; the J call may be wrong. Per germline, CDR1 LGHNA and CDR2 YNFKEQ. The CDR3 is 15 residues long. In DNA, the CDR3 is TGTGCCAGCAGCCAAACCTACGGACTAGCGGGGACCCAGTACTTC. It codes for CASSQTYGLAGTQYF.

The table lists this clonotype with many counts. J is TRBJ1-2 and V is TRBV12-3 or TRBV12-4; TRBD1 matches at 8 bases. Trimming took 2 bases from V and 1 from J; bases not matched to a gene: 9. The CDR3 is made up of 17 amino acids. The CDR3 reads CASSLKAGGVFNYGYTF. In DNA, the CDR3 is TGTGCCAGCAGTTTAAAGGCAGGGGGCGTTTTTAACTATGGCTACACCTTC.

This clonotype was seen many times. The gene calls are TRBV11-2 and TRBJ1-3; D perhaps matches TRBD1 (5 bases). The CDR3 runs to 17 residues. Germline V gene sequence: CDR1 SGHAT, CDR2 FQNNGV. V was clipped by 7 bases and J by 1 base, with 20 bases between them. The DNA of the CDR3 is TGTGCCAGCAACGGGGGGGACCTAGCCGAATCTGGAAACACCATATATTTT. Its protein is CASNGGDLAESGNTIYF. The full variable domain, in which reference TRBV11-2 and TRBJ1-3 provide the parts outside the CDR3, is EAGVAQSPRYKIIEKRQSVAFWCNPISGHATLYWYQQILGQGPKLLIQFQNNGVVDDSQLPKDRFSAERLKGVDSTLKIQPAKLEDSAVYLCASNGGDLAESGNTIYFGEGSWLTVV.

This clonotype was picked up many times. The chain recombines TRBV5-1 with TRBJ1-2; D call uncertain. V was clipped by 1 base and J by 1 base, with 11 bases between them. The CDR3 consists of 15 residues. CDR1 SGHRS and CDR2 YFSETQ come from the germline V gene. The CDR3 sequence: CASSLLGSLNYGYTF. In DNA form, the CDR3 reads TGCGCCAGCAGCTTGCTAGGGTCCCTTAACTATGGCTACACCTTC.

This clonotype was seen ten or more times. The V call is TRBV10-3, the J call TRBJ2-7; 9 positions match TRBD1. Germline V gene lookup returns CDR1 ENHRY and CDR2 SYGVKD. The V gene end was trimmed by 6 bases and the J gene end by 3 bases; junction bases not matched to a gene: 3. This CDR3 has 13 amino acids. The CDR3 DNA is TGTGCCATCAGCGGGACAGGGAACTACGAGCAGTACTTC. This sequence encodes CAISGTGNYEQYF.

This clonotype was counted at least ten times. DNA for the CDR3: TGTGCCAGCAGCGTAGAGGGGATCAACGTCCTGACTTTC. Protein: CASSVEGINVLTF. The chain couples TRBV9 to TRBJ2-6; the D gene is possibly TRBD1 (5 bases). The CDR3 has 13 residues. Trimming stripped 0 bases from V and 9 bases from J, with 7 bases between. CDR1 and CDR2 from the germline V gene are SGDLS and YYNGEE.

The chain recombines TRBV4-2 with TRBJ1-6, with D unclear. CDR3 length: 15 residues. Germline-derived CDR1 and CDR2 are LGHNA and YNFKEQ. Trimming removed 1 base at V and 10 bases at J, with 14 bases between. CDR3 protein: CASSQGMGRRSPLHF. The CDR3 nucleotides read TGTGCCAGCAGCCAAGGGATGGGGAGAAGGTCACCCCTCCACTTT.

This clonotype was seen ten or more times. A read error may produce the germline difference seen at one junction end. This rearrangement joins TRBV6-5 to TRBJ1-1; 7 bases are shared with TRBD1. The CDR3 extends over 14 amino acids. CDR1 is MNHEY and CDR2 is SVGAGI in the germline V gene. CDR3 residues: CASSRGQMNAEAFF. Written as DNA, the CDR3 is TGTGCCAGCAGTCGGGGACAGATGAACGCTGAAGCTTTCTTT.

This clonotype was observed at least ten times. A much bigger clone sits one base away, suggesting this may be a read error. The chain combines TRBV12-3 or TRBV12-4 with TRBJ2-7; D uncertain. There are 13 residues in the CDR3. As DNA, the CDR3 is TGTGCCAGCAGTTTACCGAACTCCGACGAGCAGTACTTC. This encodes CASSLPNSDEQYF.

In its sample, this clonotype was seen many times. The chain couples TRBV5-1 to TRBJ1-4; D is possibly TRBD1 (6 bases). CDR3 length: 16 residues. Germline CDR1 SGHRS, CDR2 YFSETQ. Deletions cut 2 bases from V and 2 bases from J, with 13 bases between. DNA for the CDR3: TGCGCCAGCAGCTTCTTCTCCAGGGGCACTAATGAAAAACTGTTTTTT. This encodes CASSFFSRGTNEKLFF.

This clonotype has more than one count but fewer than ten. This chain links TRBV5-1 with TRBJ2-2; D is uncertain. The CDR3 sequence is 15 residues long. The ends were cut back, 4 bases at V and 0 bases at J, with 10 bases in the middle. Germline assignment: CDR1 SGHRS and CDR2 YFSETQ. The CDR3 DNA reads TGCGCCAGCAGCCGCTCGGCAGCGAACACCGGGGAGCTGTTTTTT. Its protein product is CASSRSAANTGELFF.

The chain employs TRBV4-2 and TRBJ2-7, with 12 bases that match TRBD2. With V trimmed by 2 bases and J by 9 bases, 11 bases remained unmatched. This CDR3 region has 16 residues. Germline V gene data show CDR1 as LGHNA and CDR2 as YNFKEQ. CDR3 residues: CASSQISASGGAGQYF. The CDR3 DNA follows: TGTGCCAGCAGCCAAATCTCGGCTAGCGGGGGGGCGGGGCAGTACTTC.

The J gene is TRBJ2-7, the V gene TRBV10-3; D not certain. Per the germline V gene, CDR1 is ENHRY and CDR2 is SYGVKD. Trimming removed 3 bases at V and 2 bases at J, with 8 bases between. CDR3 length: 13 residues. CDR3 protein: CAISDACAYEQYF. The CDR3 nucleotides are TGTGCCATCAGTGACGCATGTGCCTACGAGCAGTACTTC.

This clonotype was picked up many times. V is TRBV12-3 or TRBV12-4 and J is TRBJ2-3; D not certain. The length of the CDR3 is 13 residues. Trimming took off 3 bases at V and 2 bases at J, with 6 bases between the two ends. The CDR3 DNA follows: TGTGCCAGCAGTTTCGTGGACACAGATACGCAGTATTTT. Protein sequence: CASSFVDTDTQYF.

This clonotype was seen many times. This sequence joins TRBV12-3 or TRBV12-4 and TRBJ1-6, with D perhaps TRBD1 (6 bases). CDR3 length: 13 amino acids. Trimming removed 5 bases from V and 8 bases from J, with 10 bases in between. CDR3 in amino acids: CASSLSGDSPLHF. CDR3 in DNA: TGTGCCAGCAGTCTCTCAGGGGATTCACCCCTCCACTTT.

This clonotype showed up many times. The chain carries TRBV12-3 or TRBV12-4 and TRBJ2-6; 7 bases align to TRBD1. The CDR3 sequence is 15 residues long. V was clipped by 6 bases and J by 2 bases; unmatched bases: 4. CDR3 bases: TGTGCCAGCAGAACAGACAGGGCTGGGGCCAACGTCCTGACTTTC. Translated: CASRTDRAGANVLTF.